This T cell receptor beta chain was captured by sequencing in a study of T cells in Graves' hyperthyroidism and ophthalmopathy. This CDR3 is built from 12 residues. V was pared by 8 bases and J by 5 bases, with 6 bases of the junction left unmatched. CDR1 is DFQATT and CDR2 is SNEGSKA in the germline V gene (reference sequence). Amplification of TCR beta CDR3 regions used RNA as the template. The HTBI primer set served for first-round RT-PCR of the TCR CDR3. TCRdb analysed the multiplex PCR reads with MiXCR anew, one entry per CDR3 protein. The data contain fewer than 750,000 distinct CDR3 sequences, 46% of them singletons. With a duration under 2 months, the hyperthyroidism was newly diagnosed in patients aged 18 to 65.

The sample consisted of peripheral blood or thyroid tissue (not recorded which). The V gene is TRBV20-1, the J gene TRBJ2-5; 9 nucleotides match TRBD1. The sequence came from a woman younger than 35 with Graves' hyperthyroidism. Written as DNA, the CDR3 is TGCAGTTTGACAGGGGGTGTGGAGACCCAGTACTTC. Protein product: CSLTGGVETQYF.